This TCR beta chain was obtained from a study of blood T cell repertoires in COVID-19 (dated by TCRdb to between 2020 and 2021). Study-level background: Samples from collaborators originated in the United States, Italy and Spain and spanned both the acute and convalescent phases of COVID-19. Where available, HLA class I and class II types were taken from metadata supplied by the sample provider and were not determined by assay-based typing. The material from the prospective study consisted of cDNA or gDNA derived from T cells, B-cell-depleted T cells, or PBMCs. Samples came from the ongoing ImmuneRACE study (first 160 participants) plus 1,254 subjects from 6 global collaborators. Deeply sampled blood TCRbeta repertoires from subjects exposed to, actively infected with, or recovered from COVID-19 were included in the dataset. The repertoires were released in a freely available public database intended as a resource for research on the immune response to SARS-CoV-2. Nearly every sample came with metadata listing a de-identified subject ID, COVID-19 status, age in years and sex. Broader findings and caveats from the paper: The amount of clinical and demographic metadata varied by source and participant and was provided uncurated.

Points on this clone: This clone's antigen is unknown. No per-base quality is available; no much larger clone lies one base away.

TCRbeta CDR3 regions were amplified from genomic DNA by means of the immunoSEQ Assay, a bias-controlled multiplex PCR. In the original analysis: The number of nucleated cells in each sample was estimated from the amplification of reference gene primers within the assay. To quantify the absolute abundance of each unique TCRbeta CDR3 rearrangement, sequence reads were collapsed and filtered. Productive Simpson clonality was computed per sample as the square root of Simpson's diversity index over productive rearrangements. The immuneACCESS repertoire file appears here via TCRdb, limited to in-frame rearrangements. These files lack a portion of the clones; in checked studies, under half of the deficit traces to unresolved V genes, and the cause of the others is not known. Clone size and the V and J calls come from that table; the DNA yielded D and trimming. The sample table holds about 120,000 clones, of which 82% were seen once. Roughly 12% of the sample lies in the top ten.

Measured from the cysteine to the phenylalanine, the CDR3 is 15 residues long. Solely the CDR3 DNA is kept, with 45 bases framed from the first base. From the germline V gene, CDR1 is SGDLS and CDR2 is YYNGEE. Trimming removed 3 bases from V and 5 bases from J, leaving 16 bases between the germline ends. The collaborating institutions used their own protocols to collect whole blood in K2EDTA tubes. For TCRbeta analysis, collaborators shipped samples as frozen whole blood, isolated PBMCs, or DNA extracted from either of those sample types. The sequencing input was peripheral blood. Recombination joined TRBV9 with TRBJ2-3, with TRBD2 perhaps the D gene, on 6 matching bases. The sequence derives from a human donor in a cohort sampled during active COVID-19. The CDR3 has the sequence CASSGRDSTLDTQYF. The DNA sequence is given as TGTGCCAGCAGCGGCCGGGACTCCACCTTAGATACGCAGTATTTT.